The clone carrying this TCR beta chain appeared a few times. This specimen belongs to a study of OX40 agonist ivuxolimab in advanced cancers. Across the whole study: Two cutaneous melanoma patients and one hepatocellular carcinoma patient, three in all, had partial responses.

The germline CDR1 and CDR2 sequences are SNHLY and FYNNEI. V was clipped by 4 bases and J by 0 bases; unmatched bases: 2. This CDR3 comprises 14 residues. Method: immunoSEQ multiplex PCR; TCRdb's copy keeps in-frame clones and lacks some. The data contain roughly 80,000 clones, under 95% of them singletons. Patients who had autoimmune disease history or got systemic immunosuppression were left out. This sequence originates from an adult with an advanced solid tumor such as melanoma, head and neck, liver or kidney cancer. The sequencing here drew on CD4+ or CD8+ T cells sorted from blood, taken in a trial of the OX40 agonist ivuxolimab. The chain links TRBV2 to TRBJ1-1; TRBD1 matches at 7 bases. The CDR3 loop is CASSADRMNTEAFF. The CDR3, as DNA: TGTGCCAGCAGTGCGGACAGGATGAACACTGAAGCTTTCTTT.